Following are 24 T cell receptor beta chains from one sample sequenced in a study of siplizumab effects on memory and regulatory T cells. The data were produced by immunoSEQ multiplex PCR, yet TCRdb's version contains in-frame clones alone and is incomplete. The profile shows about 100,000 clones, about 90% of them singletons. Source material: CD4+ T cells sorted from blood. The receptors here all came from a human donor in good health. Some clones in this sample may be carry-over from other donors' samples.

The chain is built from TRBV18 and TRBJ2-2, with 10 bases identical to TRBD1. There are 15 residues in the CDR3. Trimming at V came to 6 bases and at J to 6 bases, leaving 7 bases not matched to a gene. Germline CDR1 reads KGHSH; CDR2 reads LQKENI. Here the CDR3 DNA reads TGTGCCAGCTCTCCCGGGACAGGGGACGCCGGGGAGCTGTTTTTT. Its protein is CASSPGTGDAGELFF.

This chain links TRBV11-1 with TRBJ1-1; D call uncertain. The CDR3 extends over 12 amino acids. V gave up 8 bases and J gave up 0 bases, with 7 bases separating them. CDR1 and CDR2 (germline): SGHAT, FQDESV (reference sequence). The CDR3 spells CASAWMNTEAFF. The CDR3 nucleotides read TGTGCCAGCGCTTGGATGAACACTGAAGCTTTCTTT. The full variable domain, completed using reference TRBV11-1 and TRBJ1-1, is EAEVAQSPRYKITEKSQAVAFWCDPISGHATLYWYRQILGQGPELLVQFQDESVVDDSQLPKDRFSAERLKGVDSTLKIQPAELGDSAMYLCASAWMNTEAFFGQGTRLTVV.

V usage is TRBV6-5 and J usage is TRBJ2-7, with D perhaps matching TRBD1 (5 bases). The germline V gene encodes CDR1 MNHEY and CDR2 SVGAGI. This CDR3 spans 15 amino acids. Trimming shortened V by 0 bases and J by 6 bases, and 15 bases separated the two germline ends. The CDR3 here is CASSYSWGYRGEQYF. CDR3 coding DNA: TGTGCCAGCAGTTACTCCTGGGGCTACCGCGGCGAGCAGTACTTC.

J is TRBJ2-4 and V is TRBV21-1; the D call TRBD1 from the table was never checked on the DNA. TRBV21-1 is designated a pseudogene. The CDR3 has 17 amino acids. Here the CDR3 reads CASSKAQTGRVRNIQYF. DNA for the CDR3: TGTGCCAGCAGCAAAGCGCAGACAGGGCGGGTTCGAAACATTCAGTACTTC.

This clone was detected only once. This chain links TRBV11-1 with TRBJ2-7; D ambiguous. V was cut by 5 bases and J by 3 bases, with 11 bases left in between. Germline CDR1 and CDR2: SGHAT and FQDESV (reference sequence). The CDR3 runs 13 residues. CDR3 coding DNA: TGTGCCAGCAGCCCCGTTGCCAACTACGAGCAGTACTTC. The encoded protein is CASSPVANYEQYF.

The chain is built from TRBV28 and TRBJ2-7; either TRBD1 or TRBD2 may fit D (5 bases each). CDR3 length equals 15 residues. Trimming removed 7 bases from V and 0 bases from J, with 16 bases in between. CDR1 and CDR2 (germline): MDHEN, SYDVKM. The CDR3 DNA sequence: TGTGCCAGCAAAATTCCGGGACGGTCCTCCTACGAGCAGTACTTC. Amino acid sequence: CASKIPGRSSYEQYF.

This rearrangement joins TRBV14 to TRBJ2-3; TRBD2 agrees at 10 bases. Per germline, CDR1 SGHDN and CDR2 FVKESK. V gave up 4 bases and J gave up 4 bases; unmatched junction bases: 11. The CDR3 is 17 amino acids. The CDR3 DNA reads TGTGCCAGCAGCCTGGGACTAGCGCAAACCAGTTCAGATACGCAGTATTTT. It is translated as CASSLGLAQTSSDTQYF.

The V call is TRBV7-9, the J call TRBJ2-3; 7 positions agree with TRBD2. V lost 3 bases and J lost 0; bases outside the gene matches: 3. CDR3 length equals 15 residues. CDR1 is SEHNR and CDR2 is FQNEAQ in the germline V gene (reference sequence). The CDR3 DNA is TGTGCCAGCAGCTTTCCGGGAGGCAGCACAGATACGCAGTATTTT. Translating it yields CASSFPGGSTDTQYF.

V and J are TRBV4-1 and TRBJ2-2, with TRBD1 matching over 8 bases. Germline assignment: CDR1 MGHRA and CDR2 YSYEKL. The CDR3 extends over 16 amino acids. Trimming at V came to 4 bases and at J to 1 base, leaving 5 bases not matched to a gene. The CDR3 DNA follows: TGCGCCAGCAGCCCGACAGGGGCGAAGAACACCGGGGAGCTGTTTTTT. Amino acids: CASSPTGAKNTGELFF.

CDR3 in amino acids: CASRPRELTSGKRNEQFF. CDR3 DNA sequence: TGTGCCAGTAGGCCAAGGGAATTGACTAGCGGGAAAAGGAATGAGCAGTTCTTC. The chain is built from TRBV19 and TRBJ2-1, with 11 bases aligning to TRBD2. Trimming cost V 6 bases and J 7 bases; bases outside gene matches: 17. Germline loops: CDR1 LNHDA, CDR2 SQIVND (reference sequence). This CDR3 is built from 18 residues.

V usage is TRBV19 and J usage is TRBJ1-4; D is unclear. V dropped 4 bases and J dropped 8 bases, with 17 bases sitting between them. Germline-derived CDR1 and CDR2 are LNHDA and SQIVND (reference sequence). The CDR3 is 15 residues long. The DNA of the CDR3 is TGTGCCAGTAGTAAACTGAGACCCGTTCCGGAAAAACTGTTTTTT. Translation gives CASSKLRPVPEKLFF.

The gene calls are TRBV2 and TRBJ2-7; 8 bases agree with TRBD2. This CDR3 spans 15 amino acids. Germline CDR1 reads SNHLY; CDR2 reads FYNNEI. J gave up 4 bases and V 5 bases, and 10 bases lay outside the gene matches. The CDR3 DNA follows: TGTGCCAGCAGTTTACTAGCGGAGGACCTGTACGAGCAGTACTTC. Translating it yields CASSLLAEDLYEQYF.

The chain is built from TRBV7-9 and TRBJ1-6; D might be TRBD1 (6 bases). The CDR3 is 16 amino acids. With 1 base removed from V and 11 bases from J, the gap between germline ends came to 18 bases. Germline loops: CDR1 SEHNR, CDR2 FQNEAQ (reference sequence). The CDR3: CASSLGLQGYPPPLHF. CDR3 DNA: TGTGCCAGCAGCTTAGGCCTACAGGGATACCCGCCACCCCTCCACTTT. Variable domain in full (rest from reference TRBV7-9 and TRBJ1-6): DTGVSQNPRHKITKRGQNVTFRCDPISEHNRLYWYRQTLGQGPEFLTYFQNEAQLEKSRLLSDRFSAERPKGSFSTLEIQRTEQGDSAMYLCASSLGLQGYPPPLHFGNGTRLTVT.

The chain recombines TRBV7-9 with TRBJ2-1; D is uncertain. Germline CDR1 SEHNR, CDR2 FQNEAQ (reference sequence). Trimming stripped 8 bases from V and 2 bases from J, with 19 bases between. CDR3 length equals 16 residues. The CDR3 loop reads CASLLMEGFPYNEQFF. The DNA for the CDR3 is TGTGCCAGCCTGTTGATGGAAGGCTTTCCCTACAATGAGCAGTTCTTC.

Note on this clone: The junction does not match germline at one end; this may be a read error. The V gene is TRBV7-7, the J gene TRBJ2-5, with 9 positions matching TRBD1. Looked up from germline, CDR1 is SSHAT and CDR2 is FNYEAQ (reference sequence). The CDR3 has 15 amino acids. The CDR3 spells CASSKEGQGQETQYF. In DNA form, the CDR3 reads TGTGCTAGCAGTAAAGAGGGACAGGGCCAAGAGACCCAGTACTTC.

The chain carries TRBV2 and TRBJ2-1, with a tentative D call TRBD1 (6 bases). This CDR3 contains 14 residues. The V end was cut by 5 bases, the J end by 8 bases, with 16 bases between. Germline V lookup: CDR1 SNHLY, CDR2 FYNNEI. DNA for the CDR3: TGTGCCAGCAGTCCCGGGACATTTAACGATGAGCAGTTCTTC. Translating it yields CASSPGTFNDEQFF.

The chain links TRBV7-9 to TRBJ2-7, with 10 bases matching TRBD1. The CDR3 sequence is 14 residues long. Germline V gene lookup returns CDR1 SEHNR and CDR2 FQNEAQ (reference sequence). The J segment lost 6 bases and the V segment lost 4 bases, leaving 6 bases of the junction unmatched. CDR3 sequence reads: CASSSPDRGREQYF. The CDR3 coding sequence is TGTGCCAGCAGCTCACCCGACAGGGGGCGCGAGCAGTACTTC.

J is TRBJ1-3 and V is TRBV5-1; TRBD1 aligns across 7 bases. The CDR3 length is 17 residues. The ends lost 0 bases at V and 0 bases at J; junction bases unmatched: 6. Per germline, CDR1 SGHRS and CDR2 YFSETQ. This CDR3 reads CASSLDRGRISGNTIYF. DNA for the CDR3: TGCGCCAGCAGCTTGGACAGGGGCCGGATCTCTGGAAACACCATATATTTT.

The V gene is TRBV30, the J gene TRBJ2-1; 8 positions match TRBD1. The V gene's germline CDR1 is GTSNPN and CDR2 SVGIG (reference sequence). Trimming at V came to 3 bases and at J to 8 bases, leaving 6 bases not matched to a gene. The CDR3 runs to 13 residues. The CDR3 nucleotides read TGTGCCTGGAGAGGGGACAGGTTCGATGAGCAGTTCTTC. Translation gives CAWRGDRFDEQFF.

The genes are TRBV5-1 and TRBJ2-5; D perhaps matches TRBD2 (6 bases). Per the germline V gene, CDR1 is SGHRS and CDR2 is YFSETQ. V was trimmed by 4 bases and J by 7 bases, leaving 23 bases between them. The CDR3 loop spans 16 amino acids. The chain's CDR3 is CASSRGEYPPPPTQYF. In DNA, the CDR3 is TGCGCCAGCAGCCGCGGGGAATACCCCCCGCCCCCGACCCAGTACTTC.

The chain has TRBV6-6 and TRBJ1-1; TRBD1 aligns across 11 bases. The germline V gene encodes CDR1 MNHNY and CDR2 SVGAGI (reference sequence). CDR3 length: 13 residues. J gave up 13 bases and V 5 bases, and 9 bases lay outside the gene matches. The CDR3 sequence: CASSHRTGGEDFF. As DNA, the CDR3 is TGTGCCAGCAGTCACAGGACAGGGGGCGAGGATTTCTTT.

A single count supports this clone. The genes are TRBV5-6 and TRBJ2-1; D not resolved. The CDR3 extends over 16 amino acids. V shed 2 bases and J shed 2 bases, with 14 bases lying between them. The germline V gene encodes CDR1 SGHDT and CDR2 YYEEEE. CDR3 DNA: TGTGCCAGCAGCTTATACGAGCCCCATCCCTACAATGAGCAGTTCTTC. Encoded protein: CASSLYEPHPYNEQFF.

This chain connects TRBV6-1 to TRBJ1-1; tentative D call: TRBD1 (5 bases). The V and J ends lost 6 bases and 3 bases respectively, with 11 bases between them. Germline V gene data show CDR1 as MNHNS and CDR2 as SASEGT. CDR3 length equals 13 residues. CDR3 nucleotides: TGTGCCAGCAGGAAGGGGAAGGACACTGAAGCTTTCTTT. It specifies CASRKGKDTEAFF.

This chain connects TRBV5-3 to TRBJ1-1; no clear D gene. TRBV5-3 is an open reading frame, and its role is uncertain. This CDR3 is 12 amino acids long. Trimming took 9 bases from V and 3 from J, leaving 12 bases between them. The CDR3 protein is CATEVWDTEAFF. DNA for the CDR3: TGTGCCACCGAAGTTTGGGACACTGAAGCTTTCTTT.